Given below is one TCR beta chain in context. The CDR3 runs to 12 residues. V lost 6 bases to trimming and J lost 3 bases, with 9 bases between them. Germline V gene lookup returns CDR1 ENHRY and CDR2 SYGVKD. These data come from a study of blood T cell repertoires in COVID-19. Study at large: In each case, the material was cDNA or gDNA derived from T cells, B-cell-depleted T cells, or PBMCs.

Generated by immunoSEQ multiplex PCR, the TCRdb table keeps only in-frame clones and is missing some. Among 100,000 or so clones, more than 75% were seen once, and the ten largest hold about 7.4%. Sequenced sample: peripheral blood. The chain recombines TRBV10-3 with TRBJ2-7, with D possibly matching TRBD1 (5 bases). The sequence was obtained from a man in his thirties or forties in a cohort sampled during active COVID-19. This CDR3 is CAIRDDSYEQYF. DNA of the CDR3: TGTGCCATCAGAGACGACAGCTACGAGCAGTACTTC.